The sequence of this T cell receptor (beta chain) was determined in a study of shared clonotypes between healthy human individuals. The table came from immunoSEQ multiplex PCR; TCRdb's copy has only in-frame clones and leaves some out. This sample has 900,000 to 1,200,000 clones, with around 78% found just once. None of the donors, who were healthy HIV-negative adults, had recently had acute infections or vaccinations. The germline gives CDR1 SGHVS, CDR2 FQNEAQ. This CDR3 has 14 residues. The ends were cut back, 2 bases at V and 0 bases at J, with 7 bases in the middle. Material for sequencing was memory CD4+ T cells from PBMCs. Subset: CD45RA-negative fraction. The sequence came from a man younger than 35 in good health. Some clones in this sample may be carry-over from other donors' samples. V usage is TRBV7-8 and J usage is TRBJ1-1, with D unresolved. In DNA form, the CDR3 reads TGTGCCAGCAGCTTAACCGCCATGAACACTGAAGCTTTCTTT. Residues: CASSLTAMNTEAFF.